This T cell receptor (beta chain) was identified during a study of CD8+CD57+ T cells in acquired aplastic anemia (dated by TCRdb to between 2018 and 2020). Study-level background: DNA extracted from sorted CD4+ and CD8+ cells had a mean of approximately 3.3 ug, with a range of about 0.18 to 27.4 ug.

In this study, sorted CD4+ and CD8+ T cells from the blood of healthy subjects and of severe aplastic anemia patients had their TCR repertoires deep-sequenced. Ficoll-Paque density gradient centrifugation was used to isolate peripheral blood mononuclear cells. Before DNA extraction, CD4+ and CD8+ T cells were sorted by FACS or by magnetic beads. Genomic DNA served as template for TCR beta VDJ combination and CDR3 sequence profiling. An Illumina HiSeq 2000 was the platform used for TCR repertoire sequencing. The authors processed their data as follows. Repertoires were assessed using TRBV/TRBJ rearrangement plots, CDR3 size and DJ length profiles, and Simpson's diversity index. The immunodominant clone was defined as the most abundant DNA sequence in deep sequencing data. CDR3 amino acid sequences were screened for sharing across subjects and were compared with published repertoires and the VDJdb database. TCRdb passed the public sequencing reads through fastp at Q25 and MiXCR, retaining productive beta sequences. Each entry is one CDR3 protein sequence, shown with its most common DNA and genes. The V and J calls shown here were made by TCRdb, not taken from the authors' results. Here the sample has roughly 300,000 distinct CDR3 sequences; 55% to 60% occur a single time. The ten largest clones take up approximately 8% of the sample.

In regard to this clonotype: Its recognized antigen is unknown. Base qualities are missing; no much larger clone stands one base away.

General study outcomes and caveats: No significant difference in CD8+ Simpson's diversity was found between patients and healthy controls (P=0.060). Approximately 31 CD8+ CDR3 sequences were found in both patients and controls but appeared to be highly expressed in patients and within the immunodominant clones of the patients.

CDR1 SNHLY and CDR2 FYNNEI are derived from the germline V gene. V is cut back by 4 bases and J by 4 bases, with 5 bases in the junction unmatched. The CDR3, cysteine through phenylalanine, is 14 amino acids long. CDR3 DNA only is kept here, 42 bases in frame from base 1. The material sequenced was sorted CD4+, CD8+, or CD8+CD57+ T cells (not recorded which) from PBMCs. The chain couples TRBV2 to TRBJ2-7; 9 bases in between match TRBD1. This receptor was taken from a human donor with severe aplastic anemia or a healthy control (not recorded which). The nucleotides read TGTGCCAGCAGTGGGGGACAGGGCAGTTACGAGCAGTACTTC. Translated, it reads CASSGGQGSYEQYF.